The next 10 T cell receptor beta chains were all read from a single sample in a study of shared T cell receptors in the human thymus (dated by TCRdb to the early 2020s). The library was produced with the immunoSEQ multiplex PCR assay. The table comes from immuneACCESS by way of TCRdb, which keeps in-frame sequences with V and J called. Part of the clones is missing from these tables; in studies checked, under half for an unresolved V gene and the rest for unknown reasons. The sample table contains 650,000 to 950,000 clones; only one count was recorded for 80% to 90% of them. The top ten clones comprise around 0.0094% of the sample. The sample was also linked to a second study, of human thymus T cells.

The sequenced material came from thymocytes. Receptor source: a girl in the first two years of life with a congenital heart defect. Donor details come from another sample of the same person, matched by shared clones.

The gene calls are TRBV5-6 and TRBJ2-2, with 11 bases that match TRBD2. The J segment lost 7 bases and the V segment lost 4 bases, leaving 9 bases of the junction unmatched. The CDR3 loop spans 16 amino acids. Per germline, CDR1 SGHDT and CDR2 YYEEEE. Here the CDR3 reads CASSQIAGGPGGELFF. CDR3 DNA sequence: TGTGCCAGCAGCCAGATAGCGGGGGGGCCAGGCGGGGAGCTGTTTTTT.

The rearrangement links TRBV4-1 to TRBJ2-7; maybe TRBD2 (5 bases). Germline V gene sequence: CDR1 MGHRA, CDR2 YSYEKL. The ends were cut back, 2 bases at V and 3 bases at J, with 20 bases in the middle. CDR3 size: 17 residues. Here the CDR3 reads CASSQPRGLEENYEQYF. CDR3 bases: TGCGCCAGCAGCCAACCCCGAGGACTGGAAGAGAACTACGAGCAGTACTTC.

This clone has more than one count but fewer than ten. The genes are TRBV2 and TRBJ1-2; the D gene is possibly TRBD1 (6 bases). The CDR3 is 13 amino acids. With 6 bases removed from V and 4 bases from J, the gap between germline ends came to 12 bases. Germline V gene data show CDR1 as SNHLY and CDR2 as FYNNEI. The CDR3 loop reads CASRTGGGYGYTF. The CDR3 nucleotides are TGTGCCAGCAGGACAGGTGGGGGCTATGGCTACACCTTC.

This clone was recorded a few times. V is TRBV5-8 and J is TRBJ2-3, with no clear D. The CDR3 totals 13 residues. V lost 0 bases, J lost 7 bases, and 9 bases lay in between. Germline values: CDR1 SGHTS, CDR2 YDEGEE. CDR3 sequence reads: CASSLVGANTQYF. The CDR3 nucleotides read TGTGCCAGCAGCTTGGTCGGAGCTAATACGCAGTATTTT.

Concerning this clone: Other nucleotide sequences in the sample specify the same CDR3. The CDR3 spells CASERGSYNSPLHF. CDR3 bases: TGTGCCAGCGAAAGGGGCTCCTATAATTCACCCCTCCACTTT. The gene calls are TRBV28 and TRBJ1-6; perhaps TRBD1 as D (5 bases). Germline V gene sequence: CDR1 MDHEN, CDR2 SYDVKM. The CDR3 is 14 residues long. With 8 bases removed from V and 0 bases from J, the gap between germline ends came to 8 bases.

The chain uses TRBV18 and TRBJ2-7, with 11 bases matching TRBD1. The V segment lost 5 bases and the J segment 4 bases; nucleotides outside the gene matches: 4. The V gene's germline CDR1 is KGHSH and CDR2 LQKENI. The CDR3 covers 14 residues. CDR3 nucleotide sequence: TGTGCCAGCTCATACCGGGACAGGGGGTACGAGCAGTACTTC. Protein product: CASSYRDRGYEQYF.

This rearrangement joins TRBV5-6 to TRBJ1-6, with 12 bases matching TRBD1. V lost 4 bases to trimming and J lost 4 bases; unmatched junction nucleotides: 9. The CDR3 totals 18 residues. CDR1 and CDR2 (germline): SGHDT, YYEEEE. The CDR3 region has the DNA TGTGCCAGCAGCCCCGGGACAGGGGGCAGCGATTATAATTCACCCCTCCACTTT. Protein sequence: CASSPGTGGSDYNSPLHF.

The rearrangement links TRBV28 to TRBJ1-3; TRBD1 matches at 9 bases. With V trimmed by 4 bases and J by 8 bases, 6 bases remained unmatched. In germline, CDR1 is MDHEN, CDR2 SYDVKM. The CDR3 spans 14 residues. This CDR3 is CASSSGTGRHTIYF. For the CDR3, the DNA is TGTGCCAGCAGTTCCGGGACAGGGCGGCACACCATATATTTT.

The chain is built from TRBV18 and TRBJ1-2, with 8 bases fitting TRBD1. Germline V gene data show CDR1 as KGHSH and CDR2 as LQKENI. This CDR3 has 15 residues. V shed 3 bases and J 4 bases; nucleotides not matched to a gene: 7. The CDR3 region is CASSPPGQVLYGYTF. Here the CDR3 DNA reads TGTGCCAGCTCACCTCCGGGACAGGTCCTCTATGGCTACACCTTC.

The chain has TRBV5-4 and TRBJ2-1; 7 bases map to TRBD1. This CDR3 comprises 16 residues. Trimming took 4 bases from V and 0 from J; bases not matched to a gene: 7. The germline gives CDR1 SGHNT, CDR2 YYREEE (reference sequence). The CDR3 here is CASSPTRGSSYNEQFF. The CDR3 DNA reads TGTGCCAGCAGCCCTACCAGGGGGAGCTCCTACAATGAGCAGTTCTTC.